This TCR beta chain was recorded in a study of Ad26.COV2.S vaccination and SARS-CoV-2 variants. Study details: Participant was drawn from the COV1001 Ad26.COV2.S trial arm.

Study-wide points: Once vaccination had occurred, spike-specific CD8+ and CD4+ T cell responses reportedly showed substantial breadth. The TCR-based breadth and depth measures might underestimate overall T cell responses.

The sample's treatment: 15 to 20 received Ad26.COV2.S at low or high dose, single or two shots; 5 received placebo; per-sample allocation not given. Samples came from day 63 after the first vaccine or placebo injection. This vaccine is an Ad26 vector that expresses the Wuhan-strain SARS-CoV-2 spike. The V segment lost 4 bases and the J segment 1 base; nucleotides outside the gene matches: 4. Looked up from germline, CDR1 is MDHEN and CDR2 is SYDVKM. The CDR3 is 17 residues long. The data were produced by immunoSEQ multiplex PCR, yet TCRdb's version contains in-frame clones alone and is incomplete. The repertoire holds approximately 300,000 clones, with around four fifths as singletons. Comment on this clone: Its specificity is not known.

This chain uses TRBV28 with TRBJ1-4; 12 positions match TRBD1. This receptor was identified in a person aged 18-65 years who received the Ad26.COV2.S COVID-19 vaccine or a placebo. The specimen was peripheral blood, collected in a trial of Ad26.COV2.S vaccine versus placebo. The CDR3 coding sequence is TGTGCCAGCAGTTCCCGGGACAGGGGGCGAACTAATGAAAAACTGTTTTTT. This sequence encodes CASSSRDRGRTNEKLFF.